This T cell receptor beta chain appears in the sequencing data of a study of blood T cell repertoires in COVID-19. Study details: Collection of acute and convalescent COVID-19 samples took place in the United States, Italy and Spain. PBMCs, B-cell-depleted T cells, or T cells were the source of the cDNA or gDNA that made up the material.

Original analysis: Amplified reference gene primers provided the basis for estimating nucleated cell counts. Assay: immunoSEQ multiplex PCR; the TCRdb copy retains only in-frame clones and omits some. Clone size and the V and J calls come from that table; the DNA yielded D and trimming. The table records 220,000 or so clones, about 85% of them present only once. Germline CDR1 SGHDT, CDR2 YYEEEE. This CDR3 region has 13 residues. To note about this clone: A read error may account for a junction end that differs from germline.

V and J are TRBV5-6 and TRBJ1-1; a possible D gene is TRBD1 (5 bases). Sequencing was done on a sample of peripheral blood. The sequence came from a man between 50 and 59 years old who had recovered from COVID-19. The CDR3 DNA reads as TGTGCCAGCAGTTTGGGGTTCGACAGCCGAGCTTTCTTT. Its translation: CASSLGFDSRAFF.